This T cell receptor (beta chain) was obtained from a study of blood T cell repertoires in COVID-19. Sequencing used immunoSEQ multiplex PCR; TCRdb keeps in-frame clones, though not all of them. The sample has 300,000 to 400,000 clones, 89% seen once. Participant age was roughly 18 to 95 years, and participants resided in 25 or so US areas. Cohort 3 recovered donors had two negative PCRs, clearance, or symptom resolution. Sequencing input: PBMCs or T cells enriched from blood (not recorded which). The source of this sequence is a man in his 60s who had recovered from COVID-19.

The CDR3 sequence: CASSFRGQAKYKTGELFF. The CDR3 nucleotides read TGTGCCAGCAGCTTCAGAGGACAGGCTAAATACAAAACCGGGGAGCTGTTTTTT. This chain joins TRBV7-3 and TRBJ2-2, with TRBD1 matching 7 bases. The length of the CDR3 is 18 residues. With 3 bases clipped from V and 5 bases from J, the junction kept 15 bases outside the gene matches. Germline assignment: CDR1 SGHTA and CDR2 FQGTGA.